This T cell receptor (beta chain) was sequenced for a study of Ad26.COV2.S vaccination and SARS-CoV-2 variants. Study details: Donor allocation was to the COV1001 Ad26.COV2.S trial arm.

The V end was cut by 5 bases, the J end by 1 base, with 9 bases between. The germline V gene has CDR1 MNHEY and CDR2 SVGAGI. The CDR3 is 14 amino acids. This clone was recorded once. Other DNA sequences in this specimen translate into the identical CDR3. Specified treatment: 19 received Ad26.COV2.S at low or high dose, single or two shots; 5 received placebo; per-sample allocation not given. Specimen acquisition occurred on day 63 following the initial vaccine or placebo injection. Whoever gave the sample was an adult aged 18-55 years in Boston. TCRdb's copy holds only in-frame clones and misses some; the assay was immunoSEQ multiplex PCR. The repertoire holds about 680,000 clones, with 70% to 90% as singletons.

This receptor was obtained from a person aged 18-65 years who received the Ad26.COV2.S COVID-19 vaccine or a placebo. The gene calls are TRBV6-5 and TRBJ1-5; possibly TRBD1 for D (5 bases). The specimen comprised peripheral blood, sampled in a trial of Ad26.COV2.S vaccine versus placebo. For the CDR3, the DNA is TGTGCCAGCAGTCCTCAGGGAAGCAATCAGCCCCAGCATTTT. Amino acid sequence: CASSPQGSNQPQHF.